The clone carrying this T cell receptor (beta chain) was seen repeatedly, ten times or more. Its antigen is unidentified. CDR3 regions of TCR beta were amplified from RNA transcripts. First-round RT-PCR with HTBI primers preceded a second-round multiplex PCR. TCRdb processed the multiplex PCR reads anew with MiXCR; each CDR3 protein has one entry. Seen here are 450,000 or so distinct CDR3 sequences, roughly 14% observed once, and the top ten hold over 8%. The sample is drawn from a study of Graves' ophthalmopathy and Graves' hyperthyroidism. Background on the study: Upon initial diagnosis and before any treatment, peripheral blood was collected. The study's findings and limits: A roughly 80% specificity and 85% to 90% sensitivity were achieved by a 13-signature model that separated ophthalmopathy from stable hyperthyroidism. This model predicted ophthalmopathy progression (sensitivity 65% to 71%, specificity about 72%). Among thyroid clonotypes expanded above 0.001 frequency, most also appeared in blood.

Germline assignment: CDR1 DFQATT and CDR2 SNEGSKA (reference sequence). V lost 0 bases, J lost 5 bases, and 11 bases lay in between. The CDR3 sequence is 14 residues long. The rearrangement links TRBV20-1 to TRBJ1-5; D is possibly TRBD1 (5 bases). Sequenced input: blood. The TCR originated in a woman aged 30 to 39 with Graves' ophthalmopathy. This CDR3 is CSARDRRGHQPQHF. For the CDR3, the DNA is TGCAGTGCTAGAGACAGGAGGGGCCATCAGCCCCAGCATTTT.